These T cell receptor beta chains were read from a single sample in a study of blood T cell repertoires in COVID-19. The method was immunoSEQ multiplex PCR; TCRdb's version includes in-frame clones alone and lacks a portion of them. The sample carries under 250,000 clones, 84% recorded once. What was sequenced was peripheral blood. Receptor source: a man aged 50 to 60 with acute or convalescent COVID-19. Each CDR3 is given with its conserved first and last residue. Each record gives: J gene, V gene, clone size, D gene, CDR3 DNA, CDR3 protein. A D gene is named only where the DNA matches it firmly. Clone size appears in some rows only: once, few, many, or a class for an expanded clone.

j_call: TRBJ1-6; v_call: TRBV28; clone_size: .; d_call: .; cdr3_nt: TGTGCCAGCGGGGGGGCAGCCGAGGATTCACCCCTCCACTTT; cdr3_aa: CASGGAAEDSPLHF
j_call: TRBJ2-5; v_call: TRBV15; clone_size: .; d_call: .; cdr3_nt: TGTGCCACCAGCGGTGAGGGTTCCACCCAGTACTTC; cdr3_aa: CATSGEGSTQYF
j_call: TRBJ2-7; v_call: TRBV9; clone_size: once; d_call: .; cdr3_nt: TGTGCCAGCAGCCCCCGAAGGGGCCCCTCCTACGAGCAGTACTTC; cdr3_aa: CASSPRRGPSYEQYF
j_call: TRBJ1-2; v_call: TRBV4-1; clone_size: .; d_call: .; cdr3_nt: TGCGCCAGCAGCCCCTTCTTAGGGGCCCCCTATGGCTACACCTTC; cdr3_aa: CASSPFLGAPYGYTF
j_call: TRBJ1-5; v_call: TRBV5-1; clone_size: once; d_call: .; cdr3_nt: TGCGCCAGCAGTGGGGAGCCCAATCAGCCCCAGCATTTT; cdr3_aa: CASSGEPNQPQHF
j_call: TRBJ2-7; v_call: TRBV5-6; clone_size: .; d_call: TRBD2; cdr3_nt: TGTGCCAGCAGCCCCGGACTAGCGGGAGGGCCGTACGAGCAGTACTTC; cdr3_aa: CASSPGLAGGPYEQYF
j_call: TRBJ1-5; v_call: TRBV27; clone_size: .; d_call: .; cdr3_nt: TGTGCCAGCAGTTTCCGGGAGAATCAGCCCCAGCATTTT; cdr3_aa: CASSFRENQPQHF
j_call: TRBJ2-2; v_call: TRBV11-2; clone_size: once; d_call: .; cdr3_nt: TGTGCCAGCAGAAAACCCACGGGTAGCACCGGGGAGCTGTTTTTT; cdr3_aa: CASRKPTGSTGELFF
j_call: TRBJ1-4; v_call: TRBV4-2; clone_size: .; d_call: .; cdr3_nt: TGTGCCAGCAGCCAAGACGTCGGGGGGGAAAAACTGTTTTTT; cdr3_aa: CASSQDVGGEKLFF
j_call: TRBJ2-7; v_call: TRBV20-1; clone_size: .; d_call: .; cdr3_nt: TGCAGTGTCTGGAGCACATACGAGCAGTACTTC; cdr3_aa: CSVWSTYEQYF
j_call: TRBJ1-2; v_call: TRBV27; clone_size: once; d_call: .; cdr3_nt: TGTGCCAGCAGTTTCCTTGAAGGGGATGGCTACACCTTC; cdr3_aa: CASSFLEGDGYTF
j_call: TRBJ1-1; v_call: TRBV28; clone_size: .; d_call: .; cdr3_nt: TGTGCCAGCAGTGCGTCACCCGGGGGACTGAACACTGAAGCTTTCTTT; cdr3_aa: CASSASPGGLNTEAFF
j_call: TRBJ2-5; v_call: TRBV28; clone_size: .; d_call: TRBD2; cdr3_nt: TGTGCCAGCAGACTAAGCGGGAAGGAGACCCAGTACTTC; cdr3_aa: CASRLSGKETQYF
j_call: TRBJ2-5; v_call: TRBV5-1; clone_size: .; d_call: .; cdr3_nt: TGCGCCAGCAGCTTGGCGCGGAGGGACGGCAGGAAAGAGACCCAGTACTTC; cdr3_aa: CASSLARRDGRKETQYF
j_call: TRBJ1-2; v_call: TRBV19; clone_size: .; d_call: TRBD1; cdr3_nt: TGTGCCAGTAGTCCGCTCGGAGGACAGGGCTTATATGGCTACACCTTC; cdr3_aa: CASSPLGGQGLYGYTF
j_call: TRBJ1-5; v_call: TRBV6-5; clone_size: .; d_call: .; cdr3_nt: TGTGCCAGCAGTTACTCCCCCTTCGGTAGCAATCAGCCCCAGCATTTT; cdr3_aa: CASSYSPFGSNQPQHF
j_call: TRBJ2-2; v_call: TRBV27; clone_size: .; d_call: .; cdr3_nt: TGTGCCAGCGGCCTGACAGGGAACACCGGGGAGCTGTTTTTT; cdr3_aa: CASGLTGNTGELFF
j_call: TRBJ1-3; v_call: TRBV19; clone_size: .; d_call: .; cdr3_nt: TGTGCCAGTACCCCCGGGACATCCGCTAAATCTTTT; cdr3_aa: CASTPGTSAKSF
j_call: TRBJ2-7; v_call: TRBV5-1; clone_size: .; d_call: TRBD1; cdr3_nt: TGCGCCAGCAGCTGGGGACAGAGTACCTACGAGCAGTACTTC; cdr3_aa: CASSWGQSTYEQYF
j_call: TRBJ1-5; v_call: TRBV5-8; clone_size: .; d_call: .; cdr3_nt: TGTGCCAGCCAAAGACAGGAACGGGCTCAGCCCCAGCATTTT; cdr3_aa: CASQRQERAQPQHF
j_call: TRBJ2-1; v_call: TRBV19; clone_size: .; d_call: .; cdr3_nt: TGTGCCAGTAGTATACGGGAGAGCTCCTACAATGAGCAGTTCTTC; cdr3_aa: CASSIRESSYNEQFF
j_call: TRBJ2-1; v_call: TRBV10-3; clone_size: .; d_call: TRBD2; cdr3_nt: TGTGCCATCAGTGAAGGGGTACTAGCGGGAGGGAATGAGCAGTTCTTC; cdr3_aa: CAISEGVLAGGNEQFF
j_call: TRBJ2-7; v_call: TRBV6-6; clone_size: .; d_call: .; cdr3_nt: TGTGCCAGCAGGGGTAGCGGAGCAGCCTACGAGCAGTACTTC; cdr3_aa: CASRGSGAAYEQYF
j_call: TRBJ1-6; v_call: TRBV5-6; clone_size: .; d_call: .; cdr3_nt: TGTGCCAGCAGCTCAATATCCGGGGTCCATAATTCACCCCTCCACTTT; cdr3_aa: CASSSISGVHNSPLHF
j_call: TRBJ2-5; v_call: TRBV9; clone_size: .; d_call: TRBD2; cdr3_nt: TGTGCCAGCAGCGTAGGGACTAGCGGGAGGGGGTACCAAGAGACCCAGTACTTC; cdr3_aa: CASSVGTSGRGYQETQYF
j_call: TRBJ1-5; v_call: TRBV27; clone_size: .; d_call: .; cdr3_nt: TGTGCCAGCAGTTTAGGACAGTTCAATCAGCCCCAGCATTTT; cdr3_aa: CASSLGQFNQPQHF
j_call: TRBJ1-3; v_call: TRBV3-1/TRBV3-2; clone_size: .; d_call: .; cdr3_nt: TGTGCCAGCAGCCAGAGTCCGGGGGTTTTGGCTGGAAACACCATATATTTT; cdr3_aa: CASSQSPGVLAGNTIYF
j_call: TRBJ2-7; v_call: TRBV29-1; clone_size: .; d_call: TRBD1; cdr3_nt: TGCAGCTACAAAGCCGGGACAGGCGACTACGAGCAGTACTTC; cdr3_aa: CSYKAGTGDYEQYF
j_call: TRBJ2-2; v_call: TRBV9; clone_size: .; d_call: .; cdr3_nt: TGTGCCAGCAGCGTAGACTTAGTCGACACCGGGGAGCTGTTTTTT; cdr3_aa: CASSVDLVDTGELFF
j_call: TRBJ1-6; v_call: TRBV6-5; clone_size: .; d_call: TRBD1; cdr3_nt: TGTGCCAGCAGCGTACCGGGACAGGGGGCCTCACCCCTCCACTTT; cdr3_aa: CASSVPGQGASPLHF
j_call: TRBJ2-1; v_call: TRBV6-2/TRBV6-3; clone_size: .; d_call: TRBD2; cdr3_nt: TGTGCCAGCAGTCCCCTAGCGGGAGGGCTCAATGAGCAGTTCTTC; cdr3_aa: CASSPLAGGLNEQFF
j_call: TRBJ1-3; v_call: TRBV7-6; clone_size: .; d_call: .; cdr3_nt: TGTGCCAGCAGCTTAGCCCTGCCGAGCTCTGGAAACACCATATATTTT; cdr3_aa: CASSLALPSSGNTIYF
j_call: TRBJ1-4; v_call: TRBV6-5; clone_size: .; d_call: TRBD1; cdr3_nt: TGTGCCAGCAGGGGACAGGGATCTGAAAAACTGTTTTTT; cdr3_aa: CASRGQGSEKLFF
j_call: TRBJ1-5; v_call: TRBV6-1; clone_size: few; d_call: TRBD1; cdr3_nt: TGTGCCAGCAGTGACCGGACAGGCCCTTATCAGCCCCAGCATTTT; cdr3_aa: CASSDRTGPYQPQHF
j_call: TRBJ2-5; v_call: TRBV11-2; clone_size: .; d_call: .; cdr3_nt: TGTGCCAGCAGCTTAGCAGGAAGTGAGACCCAGTACTTC; cdr3_aa: CASSLAGSETQYF
j_call: TRBJ2-2; v_call: TRBV7-3; clone_size: .; d_call: TRBD2; cdr3_nt: TGTGCCAGCAGCTTATTTTCGCTTGGACTAGCGGGAGTCGGGGAGCTGTTTTTT; cdr3_aa: CASSLFSLGLAGVGELFF
j_call: TRBJ2-7; v_call: TRBV6-6; clone_size: .; d_call: TRBD1; cdr3_nt: TGTGCCAGCAGTACACCGGGACAGGGGCTCCAACACTTC; cdr3_aa: CASSTPGQGLQHF
j_call: TRBJ2-7; v_call: TRBV28; clone_size: .; d_call: TRBD2; cdr3_nt: TGTGCCAGCAGTTCGGCGGGGGGGGCCGCCTACGAGCAGTACTTC; cdr3_aa: CASSSAGGAAYEQYF
j_call: TRBJ1-6; v_call: TRBV11-2; clone_size: .; d_call: TRBD1; cdr3_nt: TGTGCCAGCAGCTACCGACTACGACAGGGTTATAATTCACCCCTCCACTTT; cdr3_aa: CASSYRLRQGYNSPLHF
j_call: TRBJ2-2; v_call: TRBV6-2/TRBV6-3; clone_size: .; d_call: .; cdr3_nt: TGTGCCAGCAGTTACTCTCGGACCGGGGAGCTGTTTTTT; cdr3_aa: CASSYSRTGELFF
j_call: TRBJ1-1; v_call: TRBV9; clone_size: .; d_call: .; cdr3_nt: TGTGCCAGCAGCGTAAAAGGCGGAGGCACTGAAGCTTTCTTT; cdr3_aa: CASSVKGGGTEAFF
j_call: TRBJ1-1; v_call: TRBV3-1/TRBV3-2; clone_size: .; d_call: .; cdr3_nt: TGTGCCAGCAGCCGGACAAACACTGAAGCTTTCTTT; cdr3_aa: CASSRTNTEAFF
j_call: TRBJ1-5; v_call: TRBV9; clone_size: .; d_call: TRBD1; cdr3_nt: TGTGCCAGCAGCGTAAACCCTCGGGACAGTGTGCCTCAGCCCCAGCATTTT; cdr3_aa: CASSVNPRDSVPQPQHF
j_call: TRBJ2-3; v_call: TRBV24-1; clone_size: .; d_call: TRBD1; cdr3_nt: TGTGCCACCAGTGAGTGGGACAGGGGCTCTGGAGGCACAGATACGCAGTATTTT; cdr3_aa: CATSEWDRGSGGTDTQYF
j_call: TRBJ1-1; v_call: TRBV4-1; clone_size: .; d_call: TRBD1; cdr3_nt: TGCGCCAGCAGCCAAGTACCAGGGGGGAGCACTGAAGCTTTCTTT; cdr3_aa: CASSQVPGGSTEAFF
j_call: TRBJ1-1; v_call: TRBV10-3; clone_size: .; d_call: .; cdr3_nt: TGTGCCATCAGTGTTGCTACCAGGATCACTGAAGCTTTCTTT; cdr3_aa: CAISVATRITEAFF
j_call: TRBJ2-2; v_call: TRBV2; clone_size: .; d_call: .; cdr3_nt: TGTGCCAGCAGTGCGCGGGGTGCAGACACCGGGGAGCTGTTTTTT; cdr3_aa: CASSARGADTGELFF
j_call: TRBJ1-2; v_call: TRBV5-6; clone_size: few; d_call: TRBD1; cdr3_nt: TGTGCCAGCACCCTTACAGGGACAGCTCTCTATGGCTACACCTTC; cdr3_aa: CASTLTGTALYGYTF
j_call: TRBJ2-2; v_call: TRBV9; clone_size: .; d_call: TRBD1; cdr3_nt: TGTGCCAGCAGCGGGAGGGACAGGGCCAGCACCGGGGAGCTGTTTTTT; cdr3_aa: CASSGRDRASTGELFF
j_call: TRBJ2-7; v_call: TRBV12-1; clone_size: .; d_call: .; cdr3_nt: TGTGCCAGCAGCGATCCTGCTGACAGCTCGGGAGGCCTCGAGCAGTACTTC; cdr3_aa: CASSDPADSSGGLEQYF
j_call: TRBJ2-5; v_call: TRBV5-4; clone_size: .; d_call: .; cdr3_nt: TGTGCCAGCAGCTTGCCGCGAGGGGGTGGGAGAGAGACCCAGTACTTC; cdr3_aa: CASSLPRGGGRETQYF
j_call: TRBJ2-1; v_call: TRBV2; clone_size: .; d_call: .; cdr3_nt: TGTGCCAGCACCCTTCCCTACAATGAGCAGTTCTTC; cdr3_aa: CASTLPYNEQFF
j_call: TRBJ1-2; v_call: TRBV5-1; clone_size: few; d_call: .; cdr3_nt: TGCGCCAGCAGCTCTCTCGGGGGGAATGGCTACACCTTC; cdr3_aa: CASSSLGGNGYTF
j_call: TRBJ2-1; v_call: TRBV12-5; clone_size: .; d_call: .; cdr3_nt: TGTGCTAGTGGTTTGCCAGGGACATCCTACAATGAGCAGTTCTTC; cdr3_aa: CASGLPGTSYNEQFF